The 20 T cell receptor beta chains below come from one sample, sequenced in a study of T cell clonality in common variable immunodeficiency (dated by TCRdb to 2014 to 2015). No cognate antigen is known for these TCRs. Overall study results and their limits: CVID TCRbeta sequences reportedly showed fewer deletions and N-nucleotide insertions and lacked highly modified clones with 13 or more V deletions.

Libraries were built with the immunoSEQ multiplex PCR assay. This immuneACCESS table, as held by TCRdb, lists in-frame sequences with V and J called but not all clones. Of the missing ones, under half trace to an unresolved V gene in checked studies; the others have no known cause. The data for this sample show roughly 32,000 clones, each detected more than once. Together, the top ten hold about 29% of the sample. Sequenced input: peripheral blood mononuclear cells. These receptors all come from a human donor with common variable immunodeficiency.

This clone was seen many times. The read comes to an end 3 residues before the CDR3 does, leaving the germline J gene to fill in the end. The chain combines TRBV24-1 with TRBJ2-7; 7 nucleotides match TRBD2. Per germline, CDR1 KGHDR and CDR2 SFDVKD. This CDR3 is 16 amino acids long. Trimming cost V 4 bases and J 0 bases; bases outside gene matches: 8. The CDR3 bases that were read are TGTGCCACCAGTGACCCTCGAGGGACTACCTCCTACGAG. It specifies CATSDPRGTTSYE. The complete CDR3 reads CATSDPRGTTSYEQYF.

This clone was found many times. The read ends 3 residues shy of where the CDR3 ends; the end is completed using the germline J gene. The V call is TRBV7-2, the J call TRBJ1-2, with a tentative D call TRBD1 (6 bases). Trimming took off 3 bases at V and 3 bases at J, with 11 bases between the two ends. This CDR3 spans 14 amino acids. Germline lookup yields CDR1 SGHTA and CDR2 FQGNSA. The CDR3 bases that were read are TGTGCCAGCAGCTTCCAAGGGGGGGACTATGGC. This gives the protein CASSFQGGDYG. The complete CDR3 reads CASSFQGGDYGYTF.

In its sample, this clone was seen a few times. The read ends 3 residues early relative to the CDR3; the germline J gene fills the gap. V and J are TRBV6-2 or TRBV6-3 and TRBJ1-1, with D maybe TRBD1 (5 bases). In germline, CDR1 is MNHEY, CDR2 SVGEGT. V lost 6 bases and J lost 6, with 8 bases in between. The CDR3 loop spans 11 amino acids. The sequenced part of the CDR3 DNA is TGTGCCAGCAGCCAGGGATCTGAA. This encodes CASSQGSE. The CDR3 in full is CASSQGSEAFF.

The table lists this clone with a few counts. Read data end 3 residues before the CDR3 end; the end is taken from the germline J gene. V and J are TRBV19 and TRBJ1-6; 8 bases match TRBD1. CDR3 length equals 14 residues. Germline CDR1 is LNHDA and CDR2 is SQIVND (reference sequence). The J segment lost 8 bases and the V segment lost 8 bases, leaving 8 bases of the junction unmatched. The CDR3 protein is CASPRSGGDSPLHF. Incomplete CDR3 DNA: TGTGCCAGTCCCCGGTCAGGGGGCGATTCACCC.

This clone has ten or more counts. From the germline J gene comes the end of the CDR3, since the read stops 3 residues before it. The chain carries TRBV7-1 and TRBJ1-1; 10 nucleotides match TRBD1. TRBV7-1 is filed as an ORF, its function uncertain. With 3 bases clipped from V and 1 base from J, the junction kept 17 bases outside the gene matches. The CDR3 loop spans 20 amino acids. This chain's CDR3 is CASSSEPNPGQGQENTEAFF. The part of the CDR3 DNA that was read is TGTGCCAGCAGCTCCGAACCCAACCCGGGACAGGGGCAAGAGAACACTGAA.

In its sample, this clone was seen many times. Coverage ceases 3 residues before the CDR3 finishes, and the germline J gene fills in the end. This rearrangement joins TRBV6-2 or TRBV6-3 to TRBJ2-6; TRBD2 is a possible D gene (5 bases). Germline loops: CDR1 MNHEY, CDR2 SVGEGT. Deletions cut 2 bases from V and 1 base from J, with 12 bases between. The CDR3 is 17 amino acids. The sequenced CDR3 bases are TGTGCCAGCAGTTACGGTGGTCCGGGGTCTGGGGCCAACGTC. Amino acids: CASSYGGPGSGANV. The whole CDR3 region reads CASSYGGPGSGANVLTF.

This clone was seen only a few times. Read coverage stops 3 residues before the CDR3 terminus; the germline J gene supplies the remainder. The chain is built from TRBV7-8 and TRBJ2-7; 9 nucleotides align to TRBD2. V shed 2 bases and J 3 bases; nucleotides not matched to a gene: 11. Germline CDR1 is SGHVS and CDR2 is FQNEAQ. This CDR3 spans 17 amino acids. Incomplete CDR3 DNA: TGTGCCAGCAGCTTACGCGGCTTGGCGGGAGGGAGCTACGAG. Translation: CASSLRGLAGGSYE. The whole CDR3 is CASSLRGLAGGSYEQYF. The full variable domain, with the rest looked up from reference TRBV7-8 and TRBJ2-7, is GAGVSQSPRYKVAKRGQDVALRCDPISGHVSLFWYQQALGQGPEFLTYFQNEAQLDKSGLPSDRFFAERPEGSVSTLKIQRTQQEDSAVYLCASSLRGLAGGSYEQYFGPGTRLTVT.

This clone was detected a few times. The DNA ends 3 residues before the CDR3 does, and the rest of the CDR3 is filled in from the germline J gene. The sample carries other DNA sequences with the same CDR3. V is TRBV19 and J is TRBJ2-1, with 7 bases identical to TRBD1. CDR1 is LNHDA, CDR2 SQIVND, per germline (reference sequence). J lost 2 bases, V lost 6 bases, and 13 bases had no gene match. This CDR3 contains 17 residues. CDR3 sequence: CASRLRGPGGPYNEQFF. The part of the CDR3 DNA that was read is TGTGCCAGTAGACTTCGGGGACCAGGGGGACCCTACAATGAG.

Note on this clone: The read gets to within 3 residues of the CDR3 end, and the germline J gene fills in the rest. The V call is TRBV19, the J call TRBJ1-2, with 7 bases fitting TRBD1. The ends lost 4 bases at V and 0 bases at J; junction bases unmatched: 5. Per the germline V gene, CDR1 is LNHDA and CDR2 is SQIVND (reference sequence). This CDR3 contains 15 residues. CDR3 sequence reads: CASSSPGTANYGYTF. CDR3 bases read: TGTGCCAGTAGTAGTCCCGGGACAGCTAACTATGGC.

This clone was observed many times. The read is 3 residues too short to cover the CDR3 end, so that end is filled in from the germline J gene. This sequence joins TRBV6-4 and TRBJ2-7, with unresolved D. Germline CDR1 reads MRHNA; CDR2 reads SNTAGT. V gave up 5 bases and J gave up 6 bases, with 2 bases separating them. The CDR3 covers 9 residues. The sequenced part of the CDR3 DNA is TGTGCCAGCAGTCTCGAG. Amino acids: CASSLE. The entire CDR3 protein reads CASSLEQYF.

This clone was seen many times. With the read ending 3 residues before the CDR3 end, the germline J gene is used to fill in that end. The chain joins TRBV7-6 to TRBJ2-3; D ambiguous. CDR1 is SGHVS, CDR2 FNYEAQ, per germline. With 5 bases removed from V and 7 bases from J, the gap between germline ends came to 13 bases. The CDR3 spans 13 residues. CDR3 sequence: CASSPSLLYTQYF. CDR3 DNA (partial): TGTGCCAGCAGCCCGTCTCTCCTTTATACG. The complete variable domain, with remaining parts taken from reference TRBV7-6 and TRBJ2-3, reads GAGVSQSPRYKVTKRGQDVALRCDPISGHVSLYWYRQALGQGPEFLTYFNYEAQQDKSGLPNDRFSAERPEGSISTLTIQRTEQRDSAMYRCASSPSLLYTQYFGPGTRLTVL.

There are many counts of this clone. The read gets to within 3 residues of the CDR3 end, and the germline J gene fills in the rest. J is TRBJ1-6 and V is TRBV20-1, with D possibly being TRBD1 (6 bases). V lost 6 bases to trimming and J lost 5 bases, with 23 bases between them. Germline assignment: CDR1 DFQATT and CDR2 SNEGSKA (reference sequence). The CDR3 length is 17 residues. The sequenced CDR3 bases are TGCAGTGCGTCACAGGGACCGATTAGCAGAGATAATTCACCC. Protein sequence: CSASQGPISRDNSP. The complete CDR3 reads CSASQGPISRDNSPLHF.

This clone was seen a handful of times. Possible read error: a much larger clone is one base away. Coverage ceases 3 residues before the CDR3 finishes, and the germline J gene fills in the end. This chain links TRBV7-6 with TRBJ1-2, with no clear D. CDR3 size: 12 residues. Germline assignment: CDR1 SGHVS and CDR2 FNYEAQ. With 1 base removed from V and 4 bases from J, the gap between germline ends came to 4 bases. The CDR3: CASSLDGYGYTF. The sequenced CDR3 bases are TGTGCCAGCAGCTTAGACGGCTATGGC.

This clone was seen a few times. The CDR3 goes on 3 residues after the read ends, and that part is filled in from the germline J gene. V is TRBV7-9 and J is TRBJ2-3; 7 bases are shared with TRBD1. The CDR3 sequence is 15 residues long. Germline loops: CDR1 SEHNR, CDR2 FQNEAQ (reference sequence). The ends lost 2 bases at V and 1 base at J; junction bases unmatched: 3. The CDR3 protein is CASSLFGTGTDTQYF. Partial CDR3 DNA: TGTGCCAGCAGCTTATTCGGGACAGGCACAGATACG.

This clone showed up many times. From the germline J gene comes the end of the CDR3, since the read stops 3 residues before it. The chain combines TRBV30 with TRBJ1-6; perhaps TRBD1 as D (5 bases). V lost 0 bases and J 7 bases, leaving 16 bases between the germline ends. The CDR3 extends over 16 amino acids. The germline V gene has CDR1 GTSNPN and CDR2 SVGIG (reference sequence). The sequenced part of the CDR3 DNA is TGTGCCTGGAGTGTACCTCGCAGGGTGGACAATTCACCC. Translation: CAWSVPRRVDNSP. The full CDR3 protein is CAWSVPRRVDNSPLHF.

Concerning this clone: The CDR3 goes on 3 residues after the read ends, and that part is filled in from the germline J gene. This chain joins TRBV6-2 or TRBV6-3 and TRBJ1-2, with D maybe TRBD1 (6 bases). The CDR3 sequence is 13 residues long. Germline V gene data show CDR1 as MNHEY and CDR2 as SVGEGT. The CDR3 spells CASSQGGTNGYTF. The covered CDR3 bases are TGTGCCAGCAGCCAAGGGGGTACCAACGGC.

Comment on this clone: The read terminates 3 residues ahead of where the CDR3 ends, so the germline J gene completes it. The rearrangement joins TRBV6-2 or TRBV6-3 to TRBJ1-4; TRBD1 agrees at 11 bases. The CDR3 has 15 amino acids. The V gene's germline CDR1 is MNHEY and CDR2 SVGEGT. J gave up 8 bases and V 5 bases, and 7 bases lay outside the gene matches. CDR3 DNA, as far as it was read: TGTGCCAGCAGTGAGGACAGGGGGCGCGCCGAAAAA. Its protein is CASSEDRGRAEK. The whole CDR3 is CASSEDRGRAEKLFF.

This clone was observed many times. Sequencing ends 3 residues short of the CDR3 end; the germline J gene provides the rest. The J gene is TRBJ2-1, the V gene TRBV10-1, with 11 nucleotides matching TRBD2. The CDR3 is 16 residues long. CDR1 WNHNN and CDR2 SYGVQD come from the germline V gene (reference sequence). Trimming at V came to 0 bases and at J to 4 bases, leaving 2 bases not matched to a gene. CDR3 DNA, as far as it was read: TGCGCCAGCAGTGAGTCGGGGACTAGCGGTTACAATGAG. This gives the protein CASSESGTSGYNE. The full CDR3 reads CASSESGTSGYNEQFF.

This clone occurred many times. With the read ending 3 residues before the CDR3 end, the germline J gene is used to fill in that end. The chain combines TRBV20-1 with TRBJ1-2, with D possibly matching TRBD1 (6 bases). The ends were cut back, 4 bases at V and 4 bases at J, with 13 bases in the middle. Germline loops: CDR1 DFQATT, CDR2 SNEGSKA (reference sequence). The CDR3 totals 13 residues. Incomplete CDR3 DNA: TGCAGTGCTACGGTAGGAGGGGGCTATGGC. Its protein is CSATVGGGYG. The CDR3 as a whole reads CSATVGGGYGYTF.

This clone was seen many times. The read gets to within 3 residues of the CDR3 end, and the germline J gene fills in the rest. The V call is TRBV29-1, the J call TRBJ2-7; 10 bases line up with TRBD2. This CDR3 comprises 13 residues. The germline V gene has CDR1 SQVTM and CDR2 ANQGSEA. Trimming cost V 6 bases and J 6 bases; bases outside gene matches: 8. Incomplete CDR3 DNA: TGCAGCGTCCGGGGGCTAGCGGGAGTCGAG. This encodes CSVRGLAGVE. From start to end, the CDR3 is CSVRGLAGVEQYF.